A single sample is the source of the 32 T cell receptor beta chains below, sequenced in a study of Tregs in tolerant kidney transplant recipients. Generated by immunoSEQ multiplex PCR, the TCRdb table keeps only in-frame clones and is missing some. The sample shows approximately 41,000 clones, roughly 95% of them seen only once. Their antigen targets remain unknown. Sequenced sample: Tregs from blood cultured with allogeneic cells. These receptors were obtained from a human donor in good health.

The chain combines TRBV13 with TRBJ1-1, with D uncertain. Between the trimmed V and J ends, which lost 2 bases and 10 bases, there was a span of 14 bases. CDR3 length equals 13 residues. The germline V gene has CDR1 PRHDT and CDR2 FYEKMQ (reference sequence). The CDR3 DNA reads as TGTGCCAGCAGCTTACGAGGGAGTCTTGGAGCTTTCTTT. Its translation is CASSLRGSLGAFF.

This clone was recorded once. V is TRBV25-1 and J is TRBJ1-3, with D unclear. The CDR3 has 15 amino acids. V lost 6 bases and J 0 bases, leaving 12 bases between the germline ends. Germline lookup yields CDR1 MGHDK and CDR2 SYGVNS. The CDR3 nucleotides are TGTGCCAGCAGAGATCTACAGACCTCTGGAAACACCATATATTTT. Protein: CASRDLQTSGNTIYF. Drawing the rest from reference TRBV25-1 and TRBJ1-3, the complete variable domain is EADIYQTPRYLVIGTGKKITLECSQTMGHDKMYWYQQDPGMELHLIHYSYGVNSTEKGDLSSESTVSRIRTEHFPLTLESARPSHTSQYLCASRDLQTSGNTIYFGEGSWLTVV.

The chain combines TRBV2 with TRBJ1-2, with TRBD1 as a possible D gene (6 bases). Germline CDR1 SNHLY, CDR2 FYNNEI. V shed 7 bases and J shed 6 bases, with 21 bases lying between them. The CDR3 totals 15 residues. CDR3 sequence reads: CASNREVGLINGYTF. The CDR3 DNA reads as TGTGCCAGCAACAGGGAAGTGGGGCTTATTAATGGCTACACCTTC.

The genes are TRBV30 and TRBJ1-3; D gene unclear. This CDR3 comprises 14 residues. V was trimmed by 3 bases and J by 0 bases, leaving 9 bases between them. Per the germline V gene, CDR1 is GTSNPN and CDR2 is SVGIG (reference sequence). The CDR3 is CAWRGLGSGNTIYF. The CDR3 region has the DNA TGTGCCTGGAGAGGGCTGGGCTCTGGAAACACCATATATTTT.

The chain recombines TRBV9 with TRBJ2-2, with 13 bases identical to TRBD2. J lost 9 bases, V lost 7 bases, and 3 bases had no gene match. Germline-derived CDR1 and CDR2 are SGDLS and YYNGEE. This CDR3 has 13 amino acids. The CDR3 DNA follows: TGTGCCAGCGCGACTAGCGGGAGGCGGGAGCTGTTTTTT. Translating it yields CASATSGRRELFF.

V is TRBV6-5 and J is TRBJ1-1, with no clear D. The V end was cut by 1 base, the J end by 1 base, with 4 bases between. Germline-derived CDR1 and CDR2 are MNHEY and SVGAGI. The CDR3 spans 13 residues. CDR3 nucleotides: TGTGCCAGCAGTTACTTCCGGAACACTGAAGCTTTCTTT. Translated: CASSYFRNTEAFF.

The chain combines TRBV5-1 with TRBJ2-1, with D possibly matching TRBD1 (6 bases). Trimming pared 4 bases from V and 7 bases from J, leaving 15 bases between. CDR3 size: 14 residues. CDR1 is SGHRS, CDR2 YFSETQ, per germline. CDR3 nucleotide sequence: TGCGCCAGCAGCGCGGCAGGGGCTTGGAATGAGCAGTTCTTC. This gives the protein CASSAAGAWNEQFF.

This rearrangement joins TRBV5-1 to TRBJ2-1; 7 bases match TRBD1. Germline assignment: CDR1 SGHRS and CDR2 YFSETQ. J lost 4 bases, V lost 4 bases, and 8 bases had no gene match. There are 15 residues in the CDR3. DNA of the CDR3: TGCGCCAGCAGCCCTACAGGGGAAGGGTACAATGAGCAGTTCTTC. This encodes CASSPTGEGYNEQFF.

The V gene is TRBV15, the J gene TRBJ2-5; 8 positions agree with TRBD2. The CDR3 is 15 residues long. Germline CDR1 is LNHNV and CDR2 is YYDKDF (reference sequence). The J segment lost 3 bases and the V segment lost 0 bases, leaving 3 bases of the junction unmatched. The DNA of the CDR3 is TGTGCCACCAGCAGAGAGGGAGCGGGGGAAGAGACCCAGTACTTC. Amino acids: CATSREGAGEETQYF. The variable domain in full, with the rest retrieved from reference TRBV15 and TRBJ2-5, is DAMVIQNPRYQVTQFGKPVTLSCSQTLNHNVMYWYQQKSSQAPKLLFHYYDKDFNNEADTPDNFQSRRPNTSFCFLDIRSPGLGDTAMYLCATSREGAGEETQYFGPGTRLLVL.

This clone was seen only once. This chain links TRBV6-5 with TRBJ1-6; 9 positions agree with TRBD1. The CDR3 runs to 14 residues. The V and J ends lost 2 bases and 7 bases, in that order; junction bases with no gene match: 0. Germline CDR1 is MNHEY and CDR2 is SVGAGI. The DNA for the CDR3 is TGTGCCAGCAGTTACGGACAGGGGAATTCACCCCTCCACTTT. Translating it yields CASSYGQGNSPLHF.

This chain connects TRBV18 to TRBJ2-3, with 9 bases lining up with TRBD2. V lost 2 bases, J lost 4 bases, and 7 bases stayed unmatched. CDR1 is KGHSH and CDR2 is LQKENI in the germline V gene. CDR3 size: 16 residues. The CDR3 DNA sequence: TGTGCCAGCTCACCAACTAGCGGGTGGCGAGCAGATACGCAGTATTTT. This encodes CASSPTSGWRADTQYF.

The chain joins TRBV5-1 to TRBJ2-5; D is unresolved. This CDR3 is 14 amino acids long. CDR1 and CDR2 (germline): SGHRS, YFSETQ. V lost 0 bases and J lost 9, with 15 bases in between. The CDR3 DNA reads TGCGCCAGCAGCTTGGAGGGCGCACTGGGGTCCCAGTACTTC. Translation: CASSLEGALGSQYF.

This clone was observed once. V usage is TRBV9 and J usage is TRBJ1-1, with D possibly TRBD1 on 6 matching bases. CDR3 length: 14 residues. Germline CDR1 SGDLS, CDR2 YYNGEE. Trimming left V 3 bases short and J 0 bases short, with 9 bases between. The CDR3 nucleotides are TGTGCCAGCAGCGCGGGGGCGTTGAACACTGAAGCTTTCTTT. Its translation: CASSAGALNTEAFF.

This chain uses TRBV5-1 with TRBJ2-7, with 10 nucleotides matching TRBD2. The CDR3 has 18 amino acids. V was pared by 5 bases and J by 4 bases, with 18 bases of the junction left unmatched. Germline V gene lookup returns CDR1 SGHRS and CDR2 YFSETQ. The CDR3 sequence: CASSFFPSSGGFKYEQYF. CDR3 nucleotide sequence: TGCGCCAGCAGTTTCTTCCCAAGTAGCGGGGGGTTTAAGTACGAGCAGTACTTC.

This rearrangement joins TRBV18 to TRBJ1-6; no reliable D call. The CDR3 has 14 amino acids. The V gene's germline CDR1 is KGHSH and CDR2 LQKENI. V was clipped by 4 bases and J by 6 bases, with 10 bases between them. CDR3 in DNA: TGTGCCAGCTCACTCGGACGGGCTAATTCACCCCTCCACTTT. Translation: CASSLGRANSPLHF.

The chain carries TRBV15 and TRBJ2-5; TRBD1 or TRBD2 may be the D gene (5 bases each). Between the trimmed V and J ends, which lost 3 bases and 2 bases, there was a span of 10 bases. The CDR3 sequence is 14 residues long. Germline V gives CDR1 LNHNV, CDR2 YYDKDF (reference sequence). CDR3 sequence reads: CATSSGTLQETQYF. The CDR3 nucleotides are TGTGCCACCAGCAGCGGGACCCTTCAAGAGACCCAGTACTTC. The full variable domain, rest sourced from reference TRBV15 and TRBJ2-5, is DAMVIQNPRYQVTQFGKPVTLSCSQTLNHNVMYWYQQKSSQAPKLLFHYYDKDFNNEADTPDNFQSRRPNTSFCFLDIRSPGLGDTAMYLCATSSGTLQETQYFGPGTRLLVL.

The J gene is TRBJ2-1, the V gene TRBV5-1; the match to TRBD2 covers 11 bases. Germline lookup yields CDR1 SGHRS and CDR2 YFSETQ. The ends lost 4 bases at V and 1 base at J; junction bases unmatched: 4. This CDR3 contains 16 residues. The CDR3 bases are TGCGCCAGCAGCAGTCCTAGCGGGAGGTCCTACAATGAGCAGTTCTTC. Translation: CASSSPSGRSYNEQFF.

The CDR3 loop is CASGRDRHTDTQYF. CDR3 nucleotides: TGCGCCAGCGGCCGGGACAGACACACAGATACGCAGTATTTT. The chain uses TRBV5-1 and TRBJ2-3; TRBD1 matches at 7 bases. CDR3 length: 14 residues. CDR1 and CDR2 from the germline V gene are SGHRS and YFSETQ. Unmatched junction bases numbered 7, after V lost 7 bases and J lost 2 bases.

The chain combines TRBV18 with TRBJ1-4, with 7 bases lining up with TRBD1. This CDR3 comprises 15 residues. CDR1 is KGHSH and CDR2 is LQKENI in the germline V gene. V lost 2 bases, J lost 3 bases, and 3 bases stayed unmatched. The CDR3 loop reads CASSPRQGANEKLFF. CDR3 sequence (DNA): TGTGCCAGCTCACCAAGGCAGGGGGCTAATGAAAAACTGTTTTTT.

The genes are TRBV2 and TRBJ1-2; a weak D match, TRBD1 (5 bases). This CDR3 is built from 15 residues. The V and J ends lost 4 bases and 7 bases respectively, with 19 bases between them. Germline values: CDR1 SNHLY, CDR2 FYNNEI. The CDR3 protein is CASSGFGGAGSGYTF. The DNA for the CDR3 is TGTGCCAGCAGTGGTTTTGGGGGTGCGGGTAGTGGCTACACCTTC.

The rearrangement links TRBV7-2 to TRBJ1-5; D not resolved. The CDR3 is 12 amino acids. Trimming removed 5 bases at V and 7 bases at J, with 9 bases between. CDR1 and CDR2 (germline): SGHTA, FQGNSA. CDR3 nucleotide sequence: TGTGCCAGCAGCCAAGTATACCAGCCCCAGCATTTT. This codes for CASSQVYQPQHF.

The rearrangement links TRBV6-5 to TRBJ1-2, with D unresolved. The V and J ends lost 6 bases and 3 bases respectively, with 14 bases between them. The CDR3 has 14 amino acids. Germline assignment: CDR1 MNHEY and CDR2 SVGAGI. In DNA, the CDR3 is TGTGCCAGCAGCTTCCTGGGCGGTGACTATGGCTACACCTTC. Translated: CASSFLGGDYGYTF.

V usage is TRBV2 and J usage is TRBJ2-1; TRBD2 matches 9 bases. After removal of 6 bases from V and 5 bases from J, the junction contained 2 bases not matched to a gene. The CDR3 length is 13 residues. Germline loops: CDR1 SNHLY, CDR2 FYNNEI. The CDR3 nucleotides are TGTGCCAGCAGGCCTAGCGGGAACAATGAGCAGTTCTTC. This codes for CASRPSGNNEQFF.

The chain couples TRBV5-5 to TRBJ2-1; D might be TRBD2 (6 bases). This CDR3 spans 12 amino acids. V was pared by 4 bases and J by 12 bases, with 14 bases between. Germline V gene data show CDR1 as SGHKS and CDR2 as YYEKEE (reference sequence). Here the CDR3 reads CASSPPGVRQFF. The CDR3, as DNA: TGTGCCAGCAGCCCGCCGGGAGTGAGGCAGTTCTTC.

V is TRBV10-3 and J is TRBJ1-2; unclear D gene. V was pared by 8 bases and J by 3 bases, with 13 bases between. Germline CDR1 reads ENHRY; CDR2 reads SYGVKD. The CDR3 is 13 residues long. The CDR3 DNA follows: TGTGCCATCCCATCGGAGGATTACTATGGCTACACCTTC. Translation gives CAIPSEDYYGYTF.

The CDR3 here is CASSQDGRRHIANYGYTF. CDR3 coding DNA: TGCGCCAGCAGCCAAGATGGGAGACGGCACATAGCTAACTATGGCTACACCTTC. The chain carries TRBV4-1 and TRBJ1-2; the D is unclear. CDR3 length: 18 residues. The V end lost 0 bases, the J end lost 0 bases, and 17 bases lay between the germline ends. Looked up from germline, CDR1 is MGHRA and CDR2 is YSYEKL.

This clone was seen a few times. The chain couples TRBV9 to TRBJ2-3; the match to TRBD2 covers 7 bases. Germline CDR1 and CDR2: SGDLS and YYNGEE. The CDR3 runs to 16 residues. V trimming: 4 bases; J trimming: 2 bases; junction bases outside the gene matches: 10. As DNA, the CDR3 is TGTGCCAGCAGCTTTTGGGGGGAGGGTATCACAGATACGCAGTATTTT. This codes for CASSFWGEGITDTQYF.

Notes on this clone: At one of its ends the junction is not consistent with the germline gene, which may arise from a read error. This chain uses TRBV18 with TRBJ2-5; TRBD2 is a possible D gene (6 bases). CDR1 and CDR2 from the germline V gene are KGHSH and LQKENI. The CDR3 is 14 amino acids. In DNA, the CDR3 is TGTGCCAGCTCTCCACTGACGGAGGGAGAGACCCAGTACTTC. Amino acids: CASSPLTEGETQYF.

This sequence joins TRBV30 and TRBJ2-7, with TRBD1 matching over 10 bases. V dropped 0 bases and J dropped 4; count of bases not matched to a gene: 3. The CDR3 loop spans 14 amino acids. Germline V gene lookup returns CDR1 GTSNPN and CDR2 SVGIG (reference sequence). The CDR3: CAWSVGQGVYEQYF. The DNA of the CDR3 is TGTGCCTGGAGTGTAGGACAGGGGGTTTACGAGCAGTACTTC.

The chain recombines TRBV4-1 with TRBJ2-3; a possible D gene is TRBD2 (6 bases). The germline V gene encodes CDR1 MGHRA and CDR2 YSYEKL. This CDR3 comprises 18 residues. Trimming stripped 4 bases from V and 5 bases from J, with 25 bases between. The CDR3 reads CASSRRPSTEAGIDTQYF. DNA of the CDR3: TGCGCCAGCAGCCGACGACCCTCCACGGAGGCGGGAATAGATACGCAGTATTTT.

This chain links TRBV18 with TRBJ2-7; 8 positions match TRBD1. The CDR3 sequence is 13 residues long. The trim removed 4 bases at V and 7 bases at J, leaving 6 bases unmatched. Germline V gene lookup returns CDR1 KGHSH and CDR2 LQKENI. This CDR3 is CASSLGTGGEQYF. CDR3 DNA sequence: TGTGCCAGCTCACTTGGGACAGGTGGAGAGCAGTACTTC.

CDR3 loop: CASTGTAETQYF. In DNA form, the CDR3 reads TGCGCCAGCACTGGGACAGCGGAGACCCAGTACTTC. V is TRBV5-1 and J is TRBJ2-5; 7 bases fit TRBD1. Germline V gene data show CDR1 as SGHRS and CDR2 as YFSETQ. The CDR3 sequence is 12 residues long. The junction had 4 bases not matched to a gene; V was cut back by 6 bases and J by 5 bases.